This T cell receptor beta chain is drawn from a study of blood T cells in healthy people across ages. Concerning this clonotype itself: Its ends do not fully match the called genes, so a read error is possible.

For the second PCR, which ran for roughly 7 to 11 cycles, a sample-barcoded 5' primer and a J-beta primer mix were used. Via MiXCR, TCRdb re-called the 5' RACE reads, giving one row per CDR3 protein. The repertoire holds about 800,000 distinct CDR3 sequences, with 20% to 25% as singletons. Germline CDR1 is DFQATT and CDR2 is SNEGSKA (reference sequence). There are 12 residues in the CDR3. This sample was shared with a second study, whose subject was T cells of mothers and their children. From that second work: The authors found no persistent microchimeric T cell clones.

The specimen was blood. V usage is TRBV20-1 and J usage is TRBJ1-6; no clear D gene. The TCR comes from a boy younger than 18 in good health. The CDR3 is CSARDRRGASYF. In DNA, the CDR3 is TGCAGTGCTAGAGATCGACGCGGTGCTTCTTACTTT.